This is a list of T cell receptor beta chains from one sample in a study of blood T cell repertoires in COVID-19. TCRdb's copy holds only in-frame clones and misses some; the assay was immunoSEQ multiplex PCR. There are a few hundred thousand clones in the sample; 81% occur only once, and around 9.2% lies in the top ten. The sample taken for sequencing was PBMCs or T cells enriched from blood (not recorded which). These receptors were obtained from a man aged 40-50 years who had recovered from COVID-19. The CDR3 runs from the conserved cysteine through the conserved F or W. The D gene is left open where the match is weak. For some rows the clone size is stated as once, few or many, or as a class when expanded; others skip it.

J gene: TRBJ2-2
V gene: TRBV3-1/TRBV3-2
D gene: NA
clone size: NA
CDR3 DNA: TGTGCCAGCAGCCAAGATGTCCTACGCGGGGAAACCGGGGAGCTGTTTTTT
CDR3 protein: CASSQDVLRGETGELFF

J gene: TRBJ2-1
V gene: TRBV4-1
D gene: NA
clone size: NA
CDR3 DNA: TGCGCCAGCAGCCGCGGACAGTACAATGAGCAGTTCTTC
CDR3 protein: CASSRGQYNEQFF

J gene: TRBJ1-2
V gene: TRBV30
D gene: TRBD1
clone size: NA
CDR3 DNA: TGTGCCTGGGGGGCACAGGGGCTCACCGGCTACACCTTC
CDR3 protein: CAWGAQGLTGYTF

J gene: TRBJ2-5
V gene: TRBV11-2
D gene: NA
clone size: NA
CDR3 DNA: TGTGCCAGCAGCTTAGGGGGTAGCGTTGGGACCCAGTACTTC
CDR3 protein: CASSLGGSVGTQYF

J gene: TRBJ1-6
V gene: TRBV2
D gene: NA
clone size: NA
CDR3 DNA: TGTGCCAGCAGTGGAGGAAGGGGTTCACCCCTCCACTTT
CDR3 protein: CASSGGRGSPLHF

J gene: TRBJ1-1
V gene: TRBV5-1
D gene: NA
clone size: NA
CDR3 DNA: TGCGCCAGCAGCTTGGGTGGGGCTTACACTGAAGCTTTCTTT
CDR3 protein: CASSLGGAYTEAFF

J gene: TRBJ2-6
V gene: TRBV29-1
D gene: TRBD2
clone size: NA
CDR3 DNA: TGCAGCGTTCATAGCGGGCTGGCCTCTGGGGCCAACGTCCTGACTTTC
CDR3 protein: CSVHSGLASGANVLTF

J gene: TRBJ2-6
V gene: TRBV15
D gene: NA
clone size: few
CDR3 DNA: TGTGCCACCAGCAGAGAGCACGAGGTCTCTGGGGCCAACGTCCTGACTTTC
CDR3 protein: CATSREHEVSGANVLTF

J gene: TRBJ1-2
V gene: TRBV5-1
D gene: TRBD1
clone size: NA
CDR3 DNA: TGCGCCAGCAGCAAGGGACAGGCGGAAGATGGCTACACCTTC
CDR3 protein: CASSKGQAEDGYTF

J gene: TRBJ2-3
V gene: TRBV24-1
D gene: TRBD1
clone size: NA
CDR3 DNA: TGTGCCACCAGTGATCCCGCGACAGGGGTGGATACGCAGTATTTT
CDR3 protein: CATSDPATGVDTQYF

J gene: TRBJ2-3
V gene: TRBV28
D gene: TRBD2
clone size: NA
CDR3 DNA: TGTGCCAGCAGTCCGACTAGCATCCCAGATACGCAGTATTTT
CDR3 protein: CASSPTSIPDTQYF

J gene: TRBJ2-3
V gene: TRBV7-9
D gene: TRBD2
clone size: NA
CDR3 DNA: TGTGCCAGCAGCTTTTGGACTAGCGGGAGTGATACGCAGTATTTT
CDR3 protein: CASSFWTSGSDTQYF

J gene: TRBJ2-1
V gene: TRBV3-1/TRBV3-2
D gene: TRBD2
clone size: NA
CDR3 DNA: TGTGCCAGCAGCCAAATACTAGCGGGAGCGTCCTACAATGAGCAGTTCTTC
CDR3 protein: CASSQILAGASYNEQFF

J gene: TRBJ2-4
V gene: TRBV6-5
D gene: TRBD1
clone size: few
CDR3 DNA: TGTGCCAGCAGTTACCTGGGACAGCATACCTTC
CDR3 protein: CASSYLGQHTF

J gene: TRBJ2-3
V gene: TRBV5-6
D gene: TRBD2
clone size: NA
CDR3 DNA: TGTGCCAGCAGCTTTCCTAGCGGGAGCGGGCCCGTTGATACGCAGTATTTT
CDR3 protein: CASSFPSGSGPVDTQYF

J gene: TRBJ1-2
V gene: TRBV5-4
D gene: TRBD1
clone size: once
CDR3 DNA: TGTGCCAGCAGCCACCCGGGACAGGGGGCGGGATATGGCTACACCTTC
CDR3 protein: CASSHPGQGAGYGYTF

J gene: TRBJ1-2
V gene: TRBV30
D gene: TRBD1
clone size: NA
CDR3 DNA: TGTGCCTGGAACGGACAGGGTACGAGGGGTCGTGGCTACACCTTC
CDR3 protein: CAWNGQGTRGRGYTF

J gene: TRBJ2-7
V gene: TRBV27
D gene: NA
clone size: NA
CDR3 DNA: TGTGCCAGCAGTTTATCGACATCGTATTCCTACGAGCAGTACTTC
CDR3 protein: CASSLSTSYSYEQYF

J gene: TRBJ1-2
V gene: TRBV3-1/TRBV3-2
D gene: TRBD1
clone size: few
CDR3 DNA: TGTGCCAGCAGCCGGACAGGCTACTCAACCTTCTATGGCTACACCTTC
CDR3 protein: CASSRTGYSTFYGYTF

J gene: TRBJ2-1
V gene: TRBV7-2
D gene: TRBD2
clone size: NA
CDR3 DNA: TGTGCCAGCAGCTTAGCTAGCGGGAGGGCCTACAATGAGCAGTTCTTC
CDR3 protein: CASSLASGRAYNEQFF

J gene: TRBJ2-1
V gene: TRBV7-9
D gene: NA
clone size: NA
CDR3 DNA: TGTGCCAGCAGCTTATCGACCAGGTACAATGAGCAGTTCTTC
CDR3 protein: CASSLSTRYNEQFF

J gene: TRBJ1-6
V gene: TRBV3-1/TRBV3-2
D gene: NA
clone size: few
CDR3 DNA: TGTGCCAGCAGCCAAGAAATGTTGAAGGGAGGGAATTCACCCCTCCACTTT
CDR3 protein: CASSQEMLKGGNSPLHF

J gene: TRBJ1-1
V gene: TRBV5-1
D gene: NA
clone size: NA
CDR3 DNA: TGCGCCAGCAGCCAAATAAATATGGGGTTCCGGGGGTCTGAAGCTTTCTTT
CDR3 protein: CASSQINMGFRGSEAFF

J gene: TRBJ2-1
V gene: TRBV27
D gene: NA
clone size: NA
CDR3 DNA: TGTGCCAGCAGTAAAAGACCGACAGGTTGGGAGTTCTTC
CDR3 protein: CASSKRPTGWEFF

J gene: TRBJ2-7
V gene: TRBV2
D gene: TRBD1
clone size: NA
CDR3 DNA: TGTGCCAGCAGCCCACGGGACAGGGCCTACGAGCAGTACTTC
CDR3 protein: CASSPRDRAYEQYF

J gene: TRBJ1-2
V gene: TRBV30
D gene: TRBD1
clone size: NA
CDR3 DNA: TGTGCCTTAATTTTATGGACAGGGGGCTCAAATGGCTACACCTTC
CDR3 protein: CALILWTGGSNGYTF

J gene: TRBJ2-1
V gene: TRBV15
D gene: NA
clone size: once
CDR3 DNA: TGTGCCACCAGCAGAGGGGCCGATAATGAGCAGTTCTTC
CDR3 protein: CATSRGADNEQFF

J gene: TRBJ2-1
V gene: TRBV7-2
D gene: NA
clone size: NA
CDR3 DNA: TGTGCCAGCAGCACTTGGGGCGGGGGCCGCTCCTACAATGAGCAGTTCTTC
CDR3 protein: CASSTWGGGRSYNEQFF

J gene: TRBJ1-5
V gene: TRBV30
D gene: TRBD1
clone size: NA
CDR3 DNA: TGTGCCTGGAGCCGTGGACAGGGGAACATTGGCAATCAGCCCCAGCATTTT
CDR3 protein: CAWSRGQGNIGNQPQHF

J gene: TRBJ1-6
V gene: TRBV6-5
D gene: NA
clone size: NA
CDR3 DNA: TGTGCCAGCAGTTACCGACAGAGCTCCTATAATTCACCCCTCCACTTT
CDR3 protein: CASSYRQSSYNSPLHF

J gene: TRBJ2-1
V gene: TRBV5-4
D gene: TRBD1
clone size: NA
CDR3 DNA: TGTGCCAGCAGCACGCCGGGACAGGGGGTAATAGATGAGCAGTTCTTC
CDR3 protein: CASSTPGQGVIDEQFF

J gene: TRBJ1-2
V gene: TRBV19
D gene: TRBD1
clone size: few
CDR3 DNA: TGTGCCAGTAGTAGGGGACAGGAATATGGCTACACCTTC
CDR3 protein: CASSRGQEYGYTF

J gene: TRBJ2-1
V gene: TRBV9
D gene: NA
clone size: once
CDR3 DNA: TGTGCCAGCAGCGTAAACCGGGGAAATGAGCAGTTCTTC
CDR3 protein: CASSVNRGNEQFF

J gene: TRBJ1-2
V gene: TRBV18
D gene: NA
clone size: once
CDR3 DNA: TGTGCCAGCTCCCCCGGGGAGACCTATGGCTACACCTTC
CDR3 protein: CASSPGETYGYTF

J gene: TRBJ2-7
V gene: TRBV21-1
D gene: NA
clone size: few
CDR3 DNA: TGTGCCAGCAGCAAAGGGACTAGAGTATCCTACGAGCAGTACTTC
CDR3 protein: CASSKGTRVSYEQYF